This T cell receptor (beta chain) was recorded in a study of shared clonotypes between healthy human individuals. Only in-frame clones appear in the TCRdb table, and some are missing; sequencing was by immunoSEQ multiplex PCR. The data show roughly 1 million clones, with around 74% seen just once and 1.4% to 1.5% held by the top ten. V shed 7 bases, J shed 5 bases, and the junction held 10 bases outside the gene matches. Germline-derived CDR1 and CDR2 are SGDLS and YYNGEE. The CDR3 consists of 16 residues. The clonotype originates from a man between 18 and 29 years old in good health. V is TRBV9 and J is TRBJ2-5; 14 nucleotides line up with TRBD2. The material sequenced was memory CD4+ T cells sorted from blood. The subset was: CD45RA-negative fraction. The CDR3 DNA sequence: TGTGCCAGCCCAACCGGGACTAGCGGGAGAATTGAGACCCAGTACTTC. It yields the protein CASPTGTSGRIETQYF.